These T cell receptor beta chains were read from a single sample in a study of T cells after posttransplantation cyclophosphamide. Generated by immunoSEQ multiplex PCR, the TCRdb table keeps only in-frame clones and is missing some. This sample shows 7,000 or so clones and no singletons; 6% rests with the ten largest. Material: PBMCs, obtained after allogeneic stem cell transplant with posttransplant cyclophosphamide. These receptors all come from a female patient aged 45-65 years who received an allogeneic stem cell transplant from an unrelated donor, was CMV-positive, and had acute GVHD only. Part of the T cells may come from the graft donor. Each CDR3 is given with its conserved first and last residue. The D gene is left open where the match is weak. Not every row has a clone size; where given, it reads once, few, many or a size class.

CASSPGLGYYEQFF	TGCGCCAGCAGCCCGGGACTAGGGTATTATGAGCAGTTCTTC	TRBV5-1	TRBJ2-1	few	TRBD2
CASSSPGQGSGEQYF	TGTGCCAGTAGTTCCCCGGGACAGGGGTCCGGCGAGCAGTACTTC	TRBV19	TRBJ2-7	few	TRBD1
CSATGGTEAFF	TGCAGTGCAACAGGGGGCACTGAAGCTTTCTTT	TRBV20-1	TRBJ1-1	many	TRBD1
CASIGREGANTGELFF	TGTGCCAGTATAGGGCGGGAGGGCGCGAACACCGGGGAGCTGTTTTTT	TRBV19	TRBJ2-2	medium-sized	TRBD2
CASSLMQQGRAYEQYF	TGTGCCAGCAGTTTAATGCAACAGGGAAGGGCCTACGAGCAGTACTTC	TRBV28	TRBJ2-7	few	.
CASSPSPVYNEQFF	TGTGCCAGCAGCCCATCTCCGGTTTACAATGAGCAGTTCTTC	TRBV13	TRBJ2-1	many	.
CASSSLHLRQNQPQHF	TGTGCCAGCAGCTCTTTACACCTCCGCCAGAATCAGCCCCAGCATTTT	TRBV7-2	TRBJ1-5	many	.
CAISEPGRGEAFF	TGTGCCATCAGTGAGCCAGGGAGGGGTGAAGCTTTCTTT	TRBV10-3	TRBJ1-1	many	.
CASSQAGDQPQHF	TGTGCCAGCAGCCAAGCAGGGGATCAGCCCCAGCATTTT	TRBV4-2	TRBJ1-5	many	.
CASSLRAGTGQETQYF	TGTGCCAGCAGCTTAAGGGCGGGGACAGGGCAGGAGACCCAGTACTTC	TRBV13	TRBJ2-5	.	TRBD1